These 32 T cell receptor beta chains came from one sample sequenced in a study of blood T cell repertoires in COVID-19. This table comes from immunoSEQ multiplex PCR, and its TCRdb copy is limited to in-frame clones, with some not included. Among a few hundred thousand clones listed, approximately 90% were seen once. Material for sequencing was peripheral blood. These receptors originate from a man aged 18 to 35 with active or convalescent COVID-19.

This chain joins TRBV28 and TRBJ1-2; the match to TRBD1 covers 7 bases. CDR1 is MDHEN, CDR2 SYDVKM, per germline. Trimming took 5 bases from V and 8 from J; bases not matched to a gene: 8. This CDR3 has 13 amino acids. The CDR3: CASSKQGPWGYTF. CDR3 bases: TGTGCCAGCAGTAAACAGGGGCCTTGGGGCTACACCTTC.

The chain combines TRBV24-1 with TRBJ2-1; 10 positions match TRBD2. J was trimmed by 10 bases and V by 1 base; bases with no gene match: 0. The CDR3 is 13 residues long. The V gene's germline CDR1 is KGHDR and CDR2 SFDVKD. The CDR3 bases are TGTGCCACCAGTGATTTTAGCGGGGGGGAGCAGTTCTTC. This codes for CATSDFSGGEQFF.

This clone was seen a few times. The rearrangement uses TRBV9 and TRBJ2-2; 9 bases fit TRBD2. Trimming cost V 5 bases and J 7 bases; bases outside gene matches: 9. The germline CDR1 and CDR2 sequences are SGDLS and YYNGEE. The CDR3 length is 15 residues. The CDR3 loop is CASSFRREGLGELFF. In DNA, the CDR3 is TGTGCCAGCAGTTTTAGGCGGGAGGGCCTCGGGGAGCTGTTTTTT. Complete variable domain (other parts from reference TRBV9 and TRBJ2-2): DSGVTQTPKHLITATGQRVTLRCSPRSGDLSVYWYQQSLDQGLQFLIQYYNGEERAKGNILERFSAQQFPDLHSELNLSSLELGDSALYFCASSFRREGLGELFFGEGSRLTVL.

In regard to this clone: Other DNA sequences in this sample translate to the same CDR3. V usage is TRBV7-9 and J usage is TRBJ1-2, with D maybe TRBD1 (5 bases). V was pared by 3 bases and J by 4 bases, with 9 bases between. The CDR3 totals 13 residues. The germline V gene encodes CDR1 SEHNR and CDR2 FQNEAQ (reference sequence). This CDR3 reads CASSLPRVYGYTF. Here the CDR3 DNA reads TGTGCCAGCAGCTTGCCCAGGGTCTATGGCTACACCTTC.

The chain joins TRBV24-1 to TRBJ2-4; the D is unclear. V was shortened by 2 bases and J by 9 bases, with 4 bases between the two germline ends. CDR3 length: 11 residues. Germline V gives CDR1 KGHDR, CDR2 SFDVKD. The CDR3 loop reads CATSDSGIQYF. CDR3 DNA sequence: TGTGCCACCAGTGATTCCGGCATTCAGTACTTC.

The chain combines TRBV9 with TRBJ2-5; weak D call: TRBD2 (6 bases). The germline V gene encodes CDR1 SGDLS and CDR2 YYNGEE. Trimming pared 4 bases from V and 1 base from J, leaving 17 bases between. CDR3 length: 16 residues. The CDR3 spells CASSLPSVAAQETQYF. The CDR3 region has the DNA TGTGCCAGCAGCCTCCCTTCGGTAGCGGCCCAAGAGACCCAGTACTTC.

The chain uses TRBV9 and TRBJ2-2; TRBD2 is a possible D gene (5 bases). Germline V CDR1 and CDR2: SGDLS, YYNGEE. V was trimmed by 4 bases and J by 7 bases, leaving 20 bases between them. CDR3 length: 16 amino acids. The CDR3 sequence is CASSSHLEENVGELFF. The CDR3 DNA reads as TGTGCCAGCAGCTCCCACCTGGAGGAAAACGTCGGGGAGCTGTTTTTT.

This chain links TRBV7-3 with TRBJ2-5; TRBD2 might be the D (5 bases). The V gene's germline CDR1 is SGHTA and CDR2 FQGTGA. The V end lost 3 bases, the J end lost 1 base, and 12 bases lay between the germline ends. This CDR3 comprises 15 residues. DNA for the CDR3: TGTGCCAGCAGCTTGAAGCGGCTGGCCCAAGAGACCCAGTACTTC. Protein product: CASSLKRLAQETQYF.

CDR3 DNA: TGTGCCACCAGTGCCTGGACAGGGGGCCTCACCGGGGAGCTGTTTTTT. It encodes CATSAWTGGLTGELFF. The chain couples TRBV24-1 to TRBJ2-2; 11 bases map to TRBD1. The junction had 5 bases not matched to a gene; V was cut back by 5 bases and J by 4 bases. CDR1 KGHDR and CDR2 SFDVKD come from the germline V gene. This CDR3 is 16 amino acids long.

V gene TRBV29-1 combines with J gene TRBJ1-1; 9 nucleotides match TRBD1. The germline CDR1 and CDR2 sequences are SQVTM and ANQGSEA. Trimming at V came to 6 bases and at J to 1 base, leaving 12 bases not matched to a gene. CDR3 length equals 16 residues. The CDR3 loop reads CSVKLQGAGENTEAFF. CDR3 bases: TGCAGCGTCAAGCTACAGGGGGCTGGGGAGAACACTGAAGCTTTCTTT. The whole variable domain, filled in from reference TRBV29-1 and TRBJ1-1, reads SAVISQKPSRDICQRGTSLTIQCQVDSQVTMMFWYRQQPGQSLTLIATANQGSEATYESGFVIDKFPISRPNLTFSTLTVSNMSPEDSSIYLCSVKLQGAGENTEAFFGQGTRLTVV.

This clone was recorded only once. CDR3 sequence (DNA): TGTGCCAGCAGAACAGGGGGCGGATATGGCTACACCTTC. It translates to CASRTGGGYGYTF. This chain uses TRBV28 with TRBJ1-2, with TRBD1 matching 9 bases. After removal of 6 bases from V and 5 bases from J, the junction contained 4 bases not matched to a gene. From germline, CDR1 is MDHEN and CDR2 SYDVKM. This CDR3 is built from 13 residues.

This clone was found a few times. The rearrangement links TRBV19 to TRBJ1-4; D not resolved. This CDR3 region has 15 residues. Trimming left V 2 bases short and J 0 bases short, with 7 bases between. In germline, CDR1 is LNHDA, CDR2 SQIVND (reference sequence). CDR3 region: CASSIYSATNEKLFF. CDR3 nucleotides: TGTGCCAGTAGTATATATTCTGCAACTAATGAAAAACTGTTTTTT.

The CDR3, as DNA: TGTGCCAGCAGGGACAGTTACAATGAGCAGTTCTTC. The encoded protein is CASRDSYNEQFF. The chain recombines TRBV6-6 with TRBJ2-1, with D tentatively TRBD1 (6 bases). V gave up 6 bases and J gave up 4 bases, with 7 bases separating them. The CDR3 sequence is 12 residues long. Per the germline V gene, CDR1 is MNHNY and CDR2 is SVGAGI (reference sequence).

The chain carries TRBV9 and TRBJ1-2; the match to TRBD1 covers 7 bases. Germline CDR1 SGDLS, CDR2 YYNGEE. CDR3 length equals 16 residues. Trimming at V came to 4 bases and at J to 0 bases, leaving 9 bases not matched to a gene. CDR3 protein: CASSRSGTASNYGYTF. DNA of the CDR3: TGTGCCAGCAGCCGTTCCGGGACAGCTTCTAACTATGGCTACACCTTC.

This clone appeared once. This chain links TRBV14 with TRBJ1-1, with a possible D match to TRBD1 (6 bases). V gave up 1 base and J gave up 9 bases, with 12 bases separating them. Germline CDR1 SGHDN, CDR2 FVKESK. This CDR3 region has 13 residues. CDR3 sequence: CASSQGHREKAFF. The CDR3 DNA reads as TGTGCCAGCAGCCAAGGACACAGGGAAAAAGCTTTCTTT. Supplemented by reference TRBV14 and TRBJ1-1, the full variable domain reads EAGVTQFPSHSVIEKGQTVTLRCDPISGHDNLYWYRRVMGKEIKFLLHFVKESKQDESGMPNNRFLAERTGGTYSTLKVQPAELEDSGVYFCASSQGHREKAFFGQGTRLTVV.

The genes are TRBV2 and TRBJ2-1; the match to TRBD2 covers 12 bases. The CDR3 length is 15 residues. Germline V gene sequence: CDR1 SNHLY, CDR2 FYNNEI. V lost 4 bases to trimming and J lost 7 bases; unmatched junction nucleotides: 5. CDR3 DNA sequence: TGTGCCAGCAGTGGGGGACTAGCGGGTAGGAATGAGCAGTTCTTC. Translated, it gives CASSGGLAGRNEQFF. The complete variable domain, with remaining parts taken from reference TRBV2 and TRBJ2-1, reads EPEVTQTPSHQVTQMGQEVILRCVPISNHLYFYWYRQILGQKVEFLVSFYNNEISEKSEIFDDQFSVERPDGSNFTLKIRSTKLEDSAMYFCASSGGLAGRNEQFFGPGTRLTVL.

This chain joins TRBV2 and TRBJ1-2; D might be TRBD1 (6 bases). The CDR3 covers 13 residues. Trimming removed 8 bases from V and 4 bases from J, with 14 bases in between. Per germline, CDR1 SNHLY and CDR2 FYNNEI. The chain's CDR3 is CASFNRDPYGYTF. The CDR3 DNA sequence: TGTGCCAGCTTCAACAGGGACCCCTATGGCTACACCTTC.

This clone was detected only once. The chain carries TRBV7-2 and TRBJ2-7, with 8 bases that match TRBD2. With V trimmed by 8 bases and J by 4 bases, 13 bases remained unmatched. The CDR3 loop spans 15 amino acids. Germline CDR1 SGHTA, CDR2 FQGNSA. For the CDR3, the DNA is TGTGCCAGCGGTAGGAACATAGCGGGGTCTTACGAGCAGTACTTC. Its protein is CASGRNIAGSYEQYF.

A word on this clone: The sample carries other DNA sequences with the same CDR3. The chain recombines TRBV24-1 with TRBJ1-5; D not certain. The CDR3 totals 13 residues. Germline CDR1 KGHDR, CDR2 SFDVKD. The germline V and J ends were trimmed by 4 bases and 5 bases, with 8 bases remaining between them. CDR3 amino acids: CATSDRGDQPQHF. DNA for the CDR3: TGTGCCACCAGTGACAGAGGCGATCAGCCCCAGCATTTT.

V usage is TRBV5-1 and J usage is TRBJ2-1, with 7 bases fitting TRBD2. Germline V CDR1 and CDR2: SGHRS, YFSETQ. Germline trimming cut 5 bases from V and 8 bases from J; bases unmatched to any gene: 13. The CDR3 has 15 residues. This chain's CDR3 is CASSFGLDGAHEQFF. The CDR3 DNA follows: TGCGCCAGCAGTTTTGGACTAGACGGCGCCCATGAGCAGTTCTTC. Looking up the rest from reference TRBV5-1 and TRBJ2-1 gives the full variable domain: KAGVTQTPRYLIKTRGQQVTLSCSPISGHRSVSWYQQTPGQGLQFLFEYFSETQRNKGNFPGRFSGRQFSNSRSEMNVSTLELGDSALYLCASSFGLDGAHEQFFGPGTRLTVL.

This clone was seen only once. The chain carries TRBV5-1 and TRBJ1-2, with TRBD1 matching 8 bases. This CDR3 contains 14 residues. Germline CDR1 SGHRS, CDR2 YFSETQ. V lost 4 bases, J lost 3 bases, and 5 bases stayed unmatched. The CDR3 reads CASSQQGEDYGYTF. In DNA form, the CDR3 reads TGCGCCAGCAGCCAACAGGGGGAGGACTATGGCTACACCTTC.

This clone was observed once. CDR3 sequence (DNA): TGTGCCAGCAGATCCGATGAGGGAGCTGGAAACACCATATATTTT. Protein: CASRSDEGAGNTIYF. The V gene is TRBV6-5, the J gene TRBJ1-3; D call uncertain. V lost 6 bases and J 2 bases, leaving 14 bases between the germline ends. CDR1 and CDR2 from the germline V gene are MNHEY and SVGAGI. The CDR3 consists of 15 residues.

The J gene is TRBJ2-3, the V gene TRBV24-1, with D maybe TRBD1 (6 bases). This CDR3 comprises 13 residues. Trimming took off 9 bases at V and 1 base at J, with 10 bases between the two ends. Germline V CDR1 and CDR2: KGHDR, SFDVKD. The DNA for the CDR3 is TGTGCCACCCGTCCAGGGGGCACAGATACGCAGTATTTT. Protein: CATRPGGTDTQYF.

This chain links TRBV29-1 with TRBJ2-7, with 13 positions matching TRBD2. Unmatched junction bases numbered 5, after V lost 6 bases and J lost 3 bases. CDR1 is SQVTM and CDR2 is ANQGSEA in the germline V gene. The CDR3 spans 14 residues. The CDR3 loop is CSVVLAGGNYEQYF. The CDR3, as DNA: TGCAGCGTCGTACTAGCGGGAGGGAACTACGAGCAGTACTTC.

The gene calls are TRBV5-1 and TRBJ2-7, with D unclear. There are 17 residues in the CDR3. Germline assignment: CDR1 SGHRS and CDR2 YFSETQ. Trimming took 3 bases from V and 6 from J, leaving 25 bases between them. The DNA for the CDR3 is TGCGCCAGCAGCTGGGTCTCACCTACTGACATGATGGGCGAGCAGTACTTC. This sequence encodes CASSWVSPTDMMGEQYF.

This clone was seen only once. The J gene is TRBJ2-5, the V gene TRBV3-1 (or the pseudogene TRBV3-2); TRBD2 matches 7 bases. This CDR3 is 14 amino acids long. The trim removed 0 bases at V and 7 bases at J, leaving 5 bases unmatched. Looked up from germline, CDR1 is LGHDT and CDR2 is YNNKEL (reference sequence). CDR3 bases: TGTGCCAGCAGCCAAGATTATGGGAGGGGGACCCAGTACTTC. Translating it yields CASSQDYGRGTQYF.

The chain couples TRBV2 to TRBJ2-2; D may be TRBD2 (6 bases). This CDR3 contains 14 residues. Germline values: CDR1 SNHLY, CDR2 FYNNEI. Trimming shortened V by 3 bases and J by 6 bases, and 11 bases separated the two germline ends. CDR3 in DNA: TGTGCCAGCAGTGATCGACTAGTCCCCGGGGAGCTGTTTTTT. This codes for CASSDRLVPGELFF. The whole variable domain, remainder taken from reference TRBV2 and TRBJ2-2, is EPEVTQTPSHQVTQMGQEVILRCVPISNHLYFYWYRQILGQKVEFLVSFYNNEISEKSEIFDDQFSVERPDGSNFTLKIRSTKLEDSAMYFCASSDRLVPGELFFGEGSRLTVL.

This rearrangement joins TRBV7-3 to TRBJ2-1, with TRBD2 matching over 10 bases. The V gene end was trimmed by 1 base and the J gene end by 6 bases; junction bases not matched to a gene: 9. This CDR3 is 17 amino acids long. Per germline, CDR1 SGHTA and CDR2 FQGTGA. CDR3 sequence reads: CASSLIPTSGIPNEQFF. The CDR3 nucleotides read TGTGCCAGCAGCTTAATCCCCACTAGCGGGATACCCAATGAGCAGTTCTTC.

V and J are TRBV24-1 and TRBJ2-3; TRBD2 agrees at 13 bases. This CDR3 spans 18 amino acids. Germline V lookup: CDR1 KGHDR, CDR2 SFDVKD. The V segment lost 5 bases and the J segment 2 bases; nucleotides outside the gene matches: 9. DNA for the CDR3: TGTGCCACCAGTGCCCGGCGGACTAGCGGGAGTTCCACAGATACGCAGTATTTT. It specifies CATSARRTSGSSTDTQYF.

V and J are TRBV5-4 and TRBJ1-2; the D is unclear. The V end was cut by 4 bases, the J end by 4 bases, with 17 bases between. CDR1 and CDR2 (germline): SGHNT, YYREEE (reference sequence). The CDR3 contains 15 residues. Written as DNA, the CDR3 is TGTGCCAGCAGCCAAGATCCAAGAGCGGTCTATGGCTACACCTTC. Protein product: CASSQDPRAVYGYTF.

The CDR3 bases are TGCAGTGCTGACAGCCAAGAGACCCAGTACTTC. Its protein product is CSADSQETQYF. This rearrangement joins TRBV20-1 to TRBJ2-5, with D perhaps matching TRBD1 (5 bases). The germline V gene has CDR1 DFQATT and CDR2 SNEGSKA (reference sequence). Deletions cut 5 bases from V and 1 base from J, with 5 bases between. The CDR3 sequence is 11 residues long.

This chain joins TRBV27 and TRBJ2-1; D remains unclear. The germline gives CDR1 MNHEY, CDR2 SMNVEV (reference sequence). This CDR3 spans 15 amino acids. Trimming removed 3 bases from V and 4 bases from J, with 13 bases in between. The CDR3 DNA follows: TGTGCCAGCAGTTTCAAAGCGTTTATATACAATGAGCAGTTCTTC. Translating it yields CASSFKAFIYNEQFF.